This T cell receptor beta chain was recorded in a study of cytomegalovirus exposure and HLA in healthy donors. J lost 4 bases, V lost 4 bases, and 2 bases had no gene match. Germline V CDR1 and CDR2: SGHNT, YYREEE (reference sequence). The CDR3 is 13 residues long. The PCR used 60 Vbeta and 13 Jbeta primers. Sequencing was performed with immunoSEQ multiplex PCR; in TCRdb, only in-frame clones are kept and a portion is missing. Altogether some 110,000 clones are present, around 74% being singletons, with the ten largest covering around 5%. Sequencing was performed on PBMCs. The chain combines TRBV5-4 with TRBJ2-1; 7 bases are a match to TRBD1. The clonotype originates from a man between 25 and 39 years old in good health and CMV-seropositive. CDR3 coding DNA: TGTGCCAGCAGCACGGACAGGTACAATGAGCAGTTCTTC. Its protein is CASSTDRYNEQFF.